The T cell receptor beta chain described here comes from a study of OX40 agonist ivuxolimab in advanced cancers. Study-wide results and limits: The mean number of expanded clones was higher in CD8+ T cells than in CD4+. Among some nonresponders, normalized T-cell clonal expansion was also low.

With regard to this clone: The antigen remains unidentified.

The CDR3 extends over 14 amino acids. V lost 4 bases, J lost 1 base, and 8 bases lay in between. The germline V gene has CDR1 SEHNR and CDR2 FQNEAQ (reference sequence). Here immunoSEQ multiplex PCR was the method, and the copy in TCRdb shows in-frame clones only, minus some. The data hold under 55,000 clones, with approximately 83% observed a single time. This receptor was taken from an adult with an advanced solid tumor such as melanoma, head and neck, liver or kidney cancer. The sample here was CD4+ or CD8+ T cells sorted from blood, taken in a trial of the OX40 agonist ivuxolimab. This chain links TRBV7-9 with TRBJ2-4; unclear D gene. The CDR3, as DNA: TGTGCCAGCAGCTCGGCGAGGGCCAAAAACATTCAGTACTTC. It translates to CASSSARAKNIQYF.